The 16 T cell receptor beta chains listed next were all sequenced from one sample in a study of cytomegalovirus exposure and HLA in healthy donors. The PCR employed 60 Vbeta primers together with 13 Jbeta primers. Profiled with immunoSEQ multiplex PCR; TCRdb holds only in-frame clones, not every one. Counted here are roughly 200,000 clones, around 78% occurring once; the ten biggest clones make up roughly 2%. Sequenced material: PBMCs. The receptors derive from a man between 25 and 39 years old in good health and CMV-seronegative.

The chain's CDR3 is CASSAGTGLSLPSYEQYF. The CDR3 nucleotides read TGTGCCAGCAGCGCCGGGACAGGGCTTTCCTTGCCCTCCTACGAGCAGTACTTC. The V and J genes are TRBV9 and TRBJ2-7, with 9 bases aligning to TRBD1. V shed 3 bases and J 0 bases; nucleotides not matched to a gene: 13. Germline CDR1 reads SGDLS; CDR2 reads YYNGEE. The CDR3 runs 18 residues.

This chain uses TRBV1 with TRBJ2-1; the listed D gene, TRBD2, was not tested against the DNA. TRBV1 is flagged as a pseudogene. The CDR3 runs to 19 residues. CDR3 coding DNA: TGCACCAGCAGCCAAGGGTTAGCAACTAGCGGGAGTAGTTCTAATGAGCAGTTCTTC. Protein sequence: CTSSQGLATSGSSSNEQFF.

The V and J genes are TRBV29-1 and TRBJ2-3, with TRBD2 identical over 11 bases. CDR3 size: 14 residues. Germline assignment: CDR1 SQVTM and CDR2 ANQGSEA. V dropped 6 bases and J dropped 4; count of bases not matched to a gene: 6. The CDR3 reads CSVILAGEADTQYF. CDR3 sequence (DNA): TGCAGCGTCATACTAGCGGGAGAGGCAGATACGCAGTATTTT.

The chain couples TRBV5-1 to TRBJ1-1; 7 bases fit TRBD1. Germline values: CDR1 SGHRS, CDR2 YFSETQ. The CDR3 has 14 amino acids. J gave up 5 bases and V 7 bases, and 11 bases lay outside the gene matches. The CDR3, as DNA: TGCGCCAGCCGTAATGGACAGGCTAAGACTGAAGCTTTCTTT. Amino acid sequence: CASRNGQAKTEAFF.

The chain joins TRBV10-2 to TRBJ1-1; possibly TRBD1 for D (6 bases). Germline-derived CDR1 and CDR2 are WSHSY and SAAADI. V dropped 8 bases and J dropped 3 bases, with 13 bases sitting between them. The CDR3 spans 13 residues. The CDR3 DNA reads TGCGCCAGCCAGGGGATTGGGGACACTGAAGCTTTCTTT. Protein: CASQGIGDTEAFF.

This clone was counted a few times. The rearrangement joins TRBV27 to TRBJ2-1; 8 nucleotides match TRBD2. This CDR3 is 15 amino acids long. CDR1 and CDR2 (germline): MNHEY, SMNVEV (reference sequence). Trimming took 4 bases from V and 4 from J; bases not matched to a gene: 6. The CDR3 coding sequence is TGTGCCAGCAGTTCGCCGGAGCGGGGGTACAATGAGCAGTTCTTC. Protein sequence: CASSSPERGYNEQFF.

The chain joins TRBV11-2 to TRBJ2-1; D gene uncertain. The CDR3 contains 15 residues. V was trimmed by 8 bases and J by 0 bases, leaving 14 bases between them. Germline V gene data show CDR1 as SGHAT and CDR2 as FQNNGV. The DNA for the CDR3 is TGTGCCAGCCGATCAATCTACCGCTCCTACAATGAGCAGTTCTTC. Amino acids: CASRSIYRSYNEQFF.

This chain uses TRBV29-1 with TRBJ2-7, with a weak D call TRBD1 (6 bases). Deletions cut 7 bases from V and 2 bases from J, with 15 bases between. The CDR3 covers 13 residues. CDR1 is SQVTM and CDR2 is ANQGSEA in the germline V gene. The CDR3 nucleotides read TGCAGCGCAATCCCCCGGGACACCTACGAGCAGTACTTC. This encodes CSAIPRDTYEQYF.

This clone was detected a few times. The V gene is TRBV9, the J gene TRBJ2-7; 8 bases align to TRBD1. J lost 7 bases, V lost 2 bases, and 11 bases had no gene match. The CDR3 covers 15 residues. The germline V gene has CDR1 SGDLS and CDR2 YYNGEE. Here the CDR3 DNA reads TGTGCCAGCAGCGTGGGACAGGCTCCCTCTGGGGAGCAGTACTTC. It specifies CASSVGQAPSGEQYF.

J is TRBJ1-3 and V is TRBV28; D possibly corresponds to TRBD1 (6 bases). V was pared by 7 bases and J by 7 bases, with 11 bases between. This CDR3 has 12 residues. Germline V gene lookup returns CDR1 MDHEN and CDR2 SYDVKM. The CDR3 DNA is TGTGCCAGCATGCAGGGGTGGAACACCATATATTTT. It yields the protein CASMQGWNTIYF.

The J gene is TRBJ2-5, the V gene TRBV5-1, with 10 positions matching TRBD1. The CDR3 is 16 residues long. V was clipped by 4 bases and J by 4 bases; unmatched bases: 10. Germline lookup yields CDR1 SGHRS and CDR2 YFSETQ. The CDR3 is CASSPGQGTEGETQYF. CDR3 DNA sequence: TGCGCCAGCAGCCCGGGACAGGGGACGGAAGGAGAGACCCAGTACTTC.

The chain recombines TRBV27 with TRBJ1-1; D is ambiguous. Germline values: CDR1 MNHEY, CDR2 SMNVEV (reference sequence). The CDR3 is 15 amino acids. Trimming stripped 7 bases from V and 1 base from J, with 16 bases between. This CDR3 is CASIDTGTGNTEAFF. In nucleotides, the CDR3 is TGTGCCAGCATCGATACCGGTACGGGGAACACTGAAGCTTTCTTT.

This clone was detected only once. The chain links TRBV5-1 to TRBJ2-7; a possible D gene is TRBD2 (5 bases). The V gene lost 4 bases and the J gene lost 0 bases, with 11 bases spanning the gap. The germline CDR1 and CDR2 sequences are SGHRS and YFSETQ. The CDR3 runs 14 residues. CDR3 sequence: CASSRETDSYEQYF. As DNA, the CDR3 is TGCGCCAGCAGCAGGGAGACGGACTCCTACGAGCAGTACTTC. Supplemented by reference TRBV5-1 and TRBJ2-7, the full variable domain reads KAGVTQTPRYLIKTRGQQVTLSCSPISGHRSVSWYQQTPGQGLQFLFEYFSETQRNKGNFPGRFSGRQFSNSRSEMNVSTLELGDSALYLCASSRETDSYEQYFGPGTRLTVT.

The rearrangement joins TRBV2 to TRBJ1-1; 12 nucleotides align to TRBD1. Germline V gene lookup returns CDR1 SNHLY and CDR2 FYNNEI. Losses at the gene ends were 7 bases for V and 4 bases for J; bases not matched to a gene: 4. The CDR3 covers 14 residues. The CDR3 loop reads CASIRDRGLTEAFF. CDR3 coding DNA: TGTGCCAGCATACGGGACAGGGGGCTCACTGAAGCTTTCTTT.

The CDR3: CATQGDRNEQYF. As DNA, the CDR3 is TGTGCCACACAGGGTGATCGGAACGAGCAGTACTTC. The rearrangement joins TRBV2 to TRBJ2-7; maybe TRBD1 (6 bases). V lost 10 bases and J 5 bases, leaving 15 bases between the germline ends. The CDR3 contains 12 residues. The germline V gene has CDR1 SNHLY and CDR2 FYNNEI.

The V call is TRBV28, the J call TRBJ2-7, with D perhaps TRBD1 (6 bases). Germline-derived CDR1 and CDR2 are MDHEN and SYDVKM. V was trimmed by 6 bases and J by 3 bases, leaving 15 bases between them. This CDR3 has 14 residues. The CDR3 coding sequence is TGTGCCAGCAGCCAGGCCCTACAGGGCTACGAGCAGTACTTC. Its protein product is CASSQALQGYEQYF.